This entry lists 21 T cell receptor beta chains sequenced from one sample in a study of blood T cell repertoires in COVID-19. Produced via immunoSEQ multiplex PCR; TCRdb's table is partial and in-frame only. The sample has roughly 200,000 clones, just under 85% seen once. Sequenced material: peripheral blood. These receptors were taken from a woman between 65 and 79 years old with active or convalescent COVID-19.

The gene calls are TRBV2 and TRBJ2-7; TRBD2 matches at 7 bases. CDR3 length equals 13 residues. The ends lost 8 bases at V and 7 bases at J; junction bases unmatched: 11. CDR1 SNHLY and CDR2 FYNNEI come from the germline V gene. The CDR3 is CASSPSGWREQYF. As DNA, the CDR3 is TGTGCCAGCTCGCCTAGCGGTTGGCGTGAGCAGTACTTC.

A single count supports this clone. J is TRBJ1-5 and V is TRBV12-3 or TRBV12-4; TRBD1 might be the D (5 bases). Trimming cost V 5 bases and J 3 bases, with 8 bases left between them. The CDR3 loop spans 13 amino acids. The CDR3 is CASSRTNNQPQHF. In nucleotides, the CDR3 is TGTGCCAGCAGTAGGACAAACAATCAGCCCCAGCATTTT.

The chain combines TRBV2 with TRBJ2-1; TRBD2 matches at 9 bases. V gave up 7 bases and J gave up 4 bases; unmatched junction bases: 8. Germline CDR1 and CDR2: SNHLY and FYNNEI. The CDR3 is 15 amino acids. CDR3 region: CASMRIAGEYNEQFF. CDR3 coding DNA: TGTGCCAGCATGAGGATAGCGGGAGAATACAATGAGCAGTTCTTC.

CDR3 in amino acids: CASSVESLIGGLAIRNLEKDTQYF. Written as DNA, the CDR3 is TGTGCCAGCAGCGTAGAGTCTTTGATTGGGGGACTAGCGATCCGGAACCTAGAGAAGGATACGCAGTATTTT. The V call is TRBV9, the J call TRBJ2-3, with TRBD2 matching 10 bases. With V trimmed by 0 bases and J by 6 bases, 31 bases remained unmatched. The length of the CDR3 is 24 residues. The V gene's germline CDR1 is SGDLS and CDR2 YYNGEE. Based on the CDR3 plus reference TRBV9 and TRBJ2-3, the full variable domain is DSGVTQTPKHLITATGQRVTLRCSPRSGDLSVYWYQQSLDQGLQFLIQYYNGEERAKGNILERFSAQQFPDLHSELNLSSLELGDSALYFCASSVESLIGGLAIRNLEKDTQYFGPGTRLTVL.

The chain couples TRBV7-9 to TRBJ2-1, with a possible D match to TRBD2 (5 bases). With 3 bases removed from V and 2 bases from J, the gap between germline ends came to 8 bases. There are 14 residues in the CDR3. CDR1 and CDR2 (germline): SEHNR, FQNEAQ (reference sequence). This CDR3 is CASSFSATYNEQFF. DNA for the CDR3: TGTGCCAGCAGCTTTAGCGCGACCTACAATGAGCAGTTCTTC.

The chain couples TRBV7-9 to TRBJ2-7; D unresolved. Trimming removed 4 bases from V and 2 bases from J, with 12 bases in between. Germline V lookup: CDR1 SEHNR, CDR2 FQNEAQ (reference sequence). The CDR3 has 14 residues. The DNA for the CDR3 is TGTGCCAGCAGCTACGGAGCCGAGGCCTACGAGCAGTACTTC. Its translation: CASSYGAEAYEQYF.

The chain has TRBV28 and TRBJ2-7, with no clear D. Germline CDR1 and CDR2: MDHEN and SYDVKM. V dropped 5 bases and J dropped 0 bases, with 11 bases sitting between them. The CDR3 contains 14 residues. CDR3 residues: CASSEITDSYEQYF. Written as DNA, the CDR3 is TGTGCCAGCAGTGAAATTACAGACTCCTACGAGCAGTACTTC.

CDR3 residues: CASSLTGTGVNEQYF. In DNA, the CDR3 is TGTGCCAGCAGCTTAACCGGGACAGGGGTAAACGAGCAGTACTTC. This chain connects TRBV11-2 to TRBJ2-7, with TRBD1 matching over 10 bases. This CDR3 is 15 amino acids long. Trimming removed 2 bases from V and 5 bases from J; junction bases left unmatched: 6. Germline values: CDR1 SGHAT, CDR2 FQNNGV.

The gene calls are TRBV11-2 and TRBJ2-5, with D perhaps matching TRBD2 (5 bases). Trimming took off 5 bases at V and 9 bases at J, with 16 bases between the two ends. Germline CDR1 is SGHAT and CDR2 is FQNNGV. The length of the CDR3 is 13 residues. The CDR3 sequence: CASSPIPEAAQYF. In DNA form, the CDR3 reads TGTGCCAGCAGCCCCATTCCCGAAGCGGCCCAGTACTTC. Full variable domain (outside the CDR3, taken from reference TRBV11-2 and TRBJ2-5): EAGVAQSPRYKIIEKRQSVAFWCNPISGHATLYWYQQILGQGPKLLIQFQNNGVVDDSQLPKDRFSAERLKGVDSTLKIQPAKLEDSAVYLCASSPIPEAAQYFGPGTRLLVL.

V gene TRBV29-1 combines with J gene TRBJ1-1; possibly TRBD1 for D (6 bases). The V end lost 7 bases, the J end lost 7 bases, and 25 bases lay between the germline ends. Germline CDR1 reads SQVTM; CDR2 reads ANQGSEA. The CDR3 totals 15 residues. The CDR3 coding sequence is TGCAGCGCCCGGCCGGGACACGGGGCACCGGGTGAAGCTTTCTTT. Translation: CSARPGHGAPGEAFF.

Written as DNA, the CDR3 is TGCGCCAGCAGCGGGGACAACCAAGAGACCCAGTACTTC. Protein product: CASSGDNQETQYF. V and J are TRBV5-1 and TRBJ2-5; possibly TRBD1 for D (6 bases). The CDR3 length is 13 residues. Deletions cut 4 bases from V and 0 bases from J, with 7 bases between. CDR1 and CDR2 from the germline V gene are SGHRS and YFSETQ.

This clone occurred once. This chain links TRBV19 with TRBJ1-2; TRBD1 matches 7 bases. CDR1 LNHDA and CDR2 SQIVND come from the germline V gene (reference sequence). CDR3 length: 14 amino acids. Losses at the gene ends were 4 bases for V and 1 base for J; bases not matched to a gene: 3. In nucleotides, the CDR3 is TGTGCCAGTAGTACGACAGGGTTTAACTATGGCTACACCTTC. Translating gives CASSTTGFNYGYTF.

This clone has just one count. Within the sample, other DNA sequences also encode this same CDR3. V usage is TRBV9 and J usage is TRBJ1-1; perhaps TRBD1 as D (5 bases). This CDR3 has 14 amino acids. V was trimmed by 2 bases and J by 1 base, leaving 9 bases between them. Per germline, CDR1 SGDLS and CDR2 YYNGEE. In DNA form, the CDR3 reads TGTGCCAGCAGCGTGGGGCAGGGGAACACTGAAGCTTTCTTT. Amino acid sequence: CASSVGQGNTEAFF.

This clone was recorded a few times. The rearrangement joins TRBV5-1 to TRBJ2-7, with TRBD1 as a possible D gene (5 bases). The CDR3 has 16 residues. Germline V gene lookup returns CDR1 SGHRS and CDR2 YFSETQ. V was cut by 0 bases and J by 2 bases, with 15 bases left in between. For the CDR3, the DNA is TGCGCCAGCAGCTTGGATGGTAGGGGTGCCGCCTACGAGCAGTACTTC. Protein product: CASSLDGRGAAYEQYF.

With regard to this clone: The same CDR3 arises from other DNA sequences in this sample as well. The CDR3 DNA is TGCGCCAGCAGCTTGGGGACTAGCGGGTTCAATGAGCAGTTCTTC. This codes for CASSLGTSGFNEQFF. V is TRBV5-1 and J is TRBJ2-1; TRBD2 agrees at 11 bases. Germline lookup yields CDR1 SGHRS and CDR2 YFSETQ. V gave up 0 bases and J gave up 6 bases; unmatched junction bases: 2. The CDR3 runs to 15 residues.

This rearrangement joins TRBV9 to TRBJ1-2, with D hard to call. Germline loops: CDR1 SGDLS, CDR2 YYNGEE. Trimming shortened V by 1 base and J by 4 bases, and 11 bases separated the two germline ends. CDR3 length: 14 residues. The CDR3 DNA reads TGTGCCAGCAGCGTAACTCATGCGGCCTATGGCTACACCTTC. It encodes CASSVTHAAYGYTF.

The chain joins TRBV28 to TRBJ2-7; maybe TRBD2 (5 bases). The CDR3 contains 16 residues. V lost 2 bases and J lost 1, with 15 bases in between. CDR1 and CDR2 from the germline V gene are MDHEN and SYDVKM. Here the CDR3 reads CASSLAAGMSSYEQYF. The CDR3 coding sequence is TGTGCCAGCAGTTTAGCGGCCGGGATGTCGTCCTACGAGCAGTACTTC. Together with reference TRBV28 and TRBJ2-7, the CDR3 gives the full variable domain: DVKVTQSSRYLVKRTGEKVFLECVQDMDHENMFWYRQDPGLGLRLIYFSYDVKMKEKGDIPEGYSVSREKKERFSLILESASTNQTSMYLCASSLAAGMSSYEQYFGPGTRLTVT.

V is TRBV7-9 and J is TRBJ1-1; D is undetermined. The CDR3 sequence is 14 residues long. Germline V gene lookup returns CDR1 SEHNR and CDR2 FQNEAQ (reference sequence). Trimming took 6 bases from V and 6 from J, leaving 17 bases between them. This CDR3 is CASSSGGVFSEAFF. CDR3 sequence (DNA): TGTGCCAGCAGTTCGGGCGGGGTTTTCTCTGAAGCTTTCTTT.

The J gene is TRBJ2-3, the V gene TRBV5-6, with D uncertain. Germline values: CDR1 SGHDT, CDR2 YYEEEE. Trimming left V 1 base short and J 0 bases short, with 9 bases between. This CDR3 contains 15 residues. Here the CDR3 reads CASSLTGASTDTQYF. In nucleotides, the CDR3 is TGTGCCAGCAGCTTGACGGGTGCTAGCACAGATACGCAGTATTTT.

The chain is built from TRBV7-3 and TRBJ2-1; 10 nucleotides line up with TRBD2. Germline V CDR1 and CDR2: SGHTA, FQGTGA. The V gene end was trimmed by 0 bases and the J gene end by 7 bases; junction bases not matched to a gene: 6. CDR3 size: 16 residues. CDR3 in amino acids: CASSLTGLAGVNEQFF. CDR3 coding DNA: TGTGCCAGCAGCTTAACGGGGCTAGCGGGAGTGAATGAGCAGTTCTTC.

The CDR3 sequence: CASSLTSGFYTGELFF. The DNA of the CDR3 is TGTGCCAGCAGCTTAACTAGCGGGTTTTACACCGGGGAGCTGTTTTTT. The chain uses TRBV11-2 and TRBJ2-2; 9 bases are shared with TRBD2. The CDR3 totals 16 residues. V was pared by 2 bases and J by 3 bases, with 4 bases of the junction left unmatched. Germline CDR1 reads SGHAT; CDR2 reads FQNNGV.